This T cell receptor beta chain stems from a study of cytomegalovirus exposure and HLA in healthy donors (dated by TCRdb to about 2017). Some background on the complete study: An earlier analysis of 587 of the donors reported 250 to 300 Gb of sequence data and around 110 million unique TCR beta sequences from around 200 million T cells. Approximately 300 gigabases of sequencing data and 80 million or so unique TCR sequences were included in an early release covering roughly 700 HLA-typed donors. Of the 350 to 400 genotyped donors, roughly 80% fell in the genetic ancestry cluster associated with self-reported Caucasian donors. The study aimed to test whether cataloging public T cell receptors could reveal signatures of past pathogen exposure. Using immunosequencing, the study profiled T cell repertoires from around 680 subjects and related those repertoires to cytomegalovirus serostatus. Besides the first cohort of roughly 640 subjects, a separate validation cohort made up of some 110 different subjects was used. To predict cytomegalovirus infection status, the study brought together high-throughput TCR immunosequencing, statistical association of individual TCRs with disease status, and machine learning. A later analysis re-analyzed previously published TCR beta repertoires from about 730 donors and added high-resolution HLA genotyping to study TCR occurrence patterns. The later analysis used no new phenotypic data to find candidate immune exposures, relying instead on TCR beta sequences and their occurrence across donors. An earlier analysis of 587 of the donors applied high-throughput TCR beta sequencing to assess whether each TCR beta V gene segment acted as functional or pseudogenic. Donor age, sex, ethnicity and CMV serostatus were compiled alongside the repertoire data. Genome-wide SNP genotypes for about 65% of the roughly 670 donors were used in a later genetic analysis, which treated that subset as a discovery cohort. All discovery cohort repertoires had been generated using a single sequencing platform. Both class I and class II loci were covered by HLA typing, at four-digit resolution. The number of donors typed differed by locus, with 629-630 for A, B, C, DRB1 and DQB1, roughly 550 for DQA1, over 600 for DPA1, and around 430 for DPB1. Roughly 5 DR-DQ haplotypes were handled as single units for association and clustering, since linkage in the cohort was strong. Among 398 genotyped donors of the cohort, an average of around 250,000 unique TCR beta nucleotide sequences was sequenced per donor, of which about 18% were non-productive. What the authors observed across the whole study: Broadly in line with IMGT annotations, most TCR beta V segments showed up in productive rearrangements about 87% or about 30% of the time in an earlier analysis of under 700 of the donors. A later genetic analysis reported fewer N-insertions in productive TCRs among donors in an Asian-associated ancestry cluster than the roughly 690-donor mean. The only immune exposure information available for the cohort was CMV serostatus. Cytomegalovirus status was reported to be diagnosed by the classifier with high specificity and sensitivity in both the original and validation cohorts. A later analysis found that HLA-associated TCR beta chains were more clonally expanded and had lower generation probabilities than equally common non-associated chains. Assigning TCR associations to individual alleles was difficult when HLA alleles, especially DR and DQ, strongly co-occurred. The authors suggested that the approach could potentially be extended to other disease states and immunological phenotypes. HLA typing was unavailable for some donors at each locus, so association tests used only the typed subset. The study listed over 150 TCR beta chains as associated with cytomegalovirus. A few of the identified cytomegalovirus-associated TCR beta chains were confirmed in vitro to be specific for cytomegalovirus antigens. Some IMGT-functional V segments, including TRBV6-2 and TRBV6-3, could not be told apart with the 87-base-pair reads, so those segments were excluded. A later analysis found that TCR association rates varied across HLA loci, with DRB1 alleles showing the most associated TCRs and HLA-C alleles the fewest. A further reported finding was that TCR beta sequences accurately predicted the HLA-A and HLA-B alleles for most subjects in the first cohort. Most CMV-associated TCR beta chains appeared to be HLA-restricted in a later analysis, and the HLA associations seemed to be driven largely by CMV exposure. A cluster of highly shared sequence variants was judged likely to represent a technical artifact of the sequencing pipeline. Sequencing depth was assumed to be roughly uniform across donors in the presence/absence analyses, though that assumption may not hold. Several of the top co-occurrence clusters appeared to be linked to parvovirus B19, influenza, CMV and Epstein-Barr virus, according to a later analysis. V-gene and J-gene trimming of TCR beta chains was associated with a missense DCLRE1C variant in a later genetic analysis, and the association was replicated in an independent cohort. Linkage disequilibrium might explain the correlated functional status among segregating V segments, but an unknown experimental factor could not be ruled out. Because counts were too low, seventeen rarely observed V segments, including chromosome 9 orphons, were excluded from the earlier analysis of around 590 of the donors. In this cohort, only TCR beta chains were sequenced, and detectable features were limited by the absence of alpha or paired-chain data. A later analysis associated about 17,000 TCR beta sequences with specific HLA alleles at a false discovery rate of 0.05. Most TCR sequences were seen in very few donors, while some public TCRs were found in many individuals.

The cohort consisted of 650 to 850 healthy bone marrow donors. At the time of sampling, every cohort member was nominally healthy, though immune exposures that went unrecorded were likely present. The donor was CMV seropositive and was included in the group of 300 or so seropositive cohort members. Each donor provided a peripheral blood sample, and peripheral blood mononuclear cells were used for TCR beta sequencing. Genomic DNA extraction from the blood cell samples was performed with the Qiagen DNeasy Blood Extraction Kit. This clone has only a few counts. The antigen it recognizes is unknown. Base qualities are not recorded, but no much larger clone differs from it by a single base. The library relied on the immunoSEQ multiplex PCR assay. For the multiplex PCR, a mixture combining 60 forward primers for TCR Vbeta segments and 13 reverse primers for TCR Jbeta segments was used. The CDR3 region of rearranged TCR beta genes was amplified from genomic DNA by a multiplex PCR assay. The Illumina HiSeq System was used to sequence the amplified TCR beta libraries as 87-base-pair reads. Per the authors' processing: In a later analysis, tens of millions of unique TCR beta chains were counted across the approximately 670 repertoires, and roughly 10 million of these chains were shared by at least two donors. Raw reads were error-corrected and collapsed into unique sequences by a nearest-neighbor algorithm in which closely related sequences were merged to remove PCR and sequencing errors. V, D and J gene segments were assigned by aligning CDR3 sequences to IMGT reference sequences. For a sequence to be retained, at least a six-nucleotide match to both a V gene segment and a J gene segment was required. Rearrangements were classified as productive when the CDR3 lacked stop codons and remained in frame with V and J, and all other rearrangements were classified as non-productive. CDR3 was defined according to IMGT convention as the region running from the second conserved V-encoded cysteine to the conserved J-encoded phenylalanine. Sequences without an unambiguous match to a single V gene segment were excluded from the earlier analysis of over 500 of the donors. In an earlier analysis of almost 600 of the donors, a V segment was called functional when productive rearrangements were above 56.7%, and segregating when the standard deviation between donors exceeded 5%. A statistical classification framework was built to diagnose cytomegalovirus status from the catalog of TCR beta chain sequences. In a later analysis, TCR nucleotide sequences were compared against IMGT/GENE-DB human TR gene sequences so that V and J genes could be assigned. Using the TCRdist pipeline, a later analysis assigned CDR3 sequences along with most-parsimonious VDJ recombination scenarios. In a later analysis, every TCR beta chain was defined by the combination of its CDR3 amino acid sequence and its V-gene family, and reads without a unique V-gene family were dropped. As a way to deal with suspected cross-contamination and a sequencing artifact, a later analysis dropped approximately 590 nucleotide sequences that were highly shared and had low generation probability. In a later analysis, a clonal expansion index was calculated for each public chain from normalized within-repertoire ranks of inferred template counts. A later analysis computed generation probabilities with a VDJ recombination model fitted to out-of-frame rearrangements, and checked the results against IGoR. In a later analysis, TCR-TCR, TCR-HLA and TCR-CMV co-occurrence was scored with hypergeometric tests, and a repertoire-size bias correction was applied to TCR pairs. A later analysis estimated false discovery rates by permuting HLA or CMV assignments 20 times. In a later analysis, co-occurring TCRs were grouped with DBSCAN, and TCRdist sequence similarity was added when clustering was performed within HLA-allele-positive subsets. Repertoires with fewer than 30,000 or more than 120,000 public chains were left out of co-occurrence clustering, as were four to six repertoires with anomalous nucleotide sharing. TCRdb stores this immuneACCESS table with in-frame sequences only. Part of the clones is absent; in the studies checked, under half of the shortfall reflects unresolved V genes, and no reason is known for the rest. From that table come the V and J calls and clone size; the DNA was used to work out D and trimming. The sample table shows some 200,000 clones, and around 75% are seen once. Roughly 6.7% of the sample rests with the top ten.

V is trimmed back by 5 bases and J by 6 bases, and the junction contains 7 bases that no gene match accounts for. Reading from cysteine to phenylalanine, the CDR3 counts 15 amino acids. Solely the CDR3 DNA is kept, with 45 bases framed from the first base. According to the germline V gene (reference sequence), CDR1 reads MNHNY and CDR2 reads SVGAGI. The TCR originated in a man aged 35-49 years in good health and CMV-seropositive. The sample comprised PBMCs. The chain was built from TRBV6-6 and TRBJ1-5; TRBD1 lines up with 10 middle nucleotides. The nucleotides read TGTGCCAGCAGTCGCGGGACAGGGGATAGTCAGCCCCAGCATTTT. This is translated as CASSRGTGDSQPQHF.